This T cell receptor beta chain is drawn from a study of T cell responses to AZD1222 COVID-19 vaccine. Findings and caveats of the study: The study found Spike-specific TCR breadth and depth rose after two AZD1222 doses. Regions 160-218 and 743-854 held dominance among vaccine-associated CD4 TCRs, which spanned spike.

Comments on this clone: Its antigen is as yet unknown.

The table came from immunoSEQ multiplex PCR; TCRdb's copy has only in-frame clones and leaves some out. The data show more than 65,000 clones, with roughly 85% seen just once and 20% to 30% held by the top ten. Germline CDR1 and CDR2: SGHDN and FVKESK. V was cut by 1 base and J by 2 bases, with 6 bases left in between. The CDR3 has 14 residues. The sequencing used peripheral blood, collected 28 days after the second AZD1222 dose. This chain uses TRBV14 with TRBJ1-3; D is uncertain. The sequence was obtained from an adult who received the AZD1222 COVID-19 vaccine. As DNA, the CDR3 is TGTGCCAGCAGCCAAGGGGCCACTGGAAACACCATATATTTT. Translation: CASSQGATGNTIYF.